Following are 10 T cell receptor beta chains from one sample sequenced in a study of beta chain features in type 1 diabetes listed by TCRdb under 2018. Here is what the overall study found, with its caveats: A moderate but significant shortening of TCRB CDR3 length was observed in type 1 diabetes patients in all four CD4+ subsets.

No antigen has been assigned to these receptors. The method behind the library was the immunoSEQ multiplex PCR assay. The entire amount of isolated RNA was reverse transcribed using the High Capacity cDNA Reverse Transcription Kit, so the sequenced TCRB transcripts were expressed ones. This is the immuneACCESS table as TCRdb keeps it, with only in-frame sequences that have V and J called. A part of the clones is gone; compared with another copy, unresolved V genes explain less than half, and the rest is unexplained. Within this sample are more than 300,000 clones, with around 9.6% of them counted one time only. The leading ten clones occupy about 0.6% of the sample. Sequencing used central memory CD4+ T cells from blood. These receptors were collected from a man aged 30 to 39 with type 1 diabetes.

This clone was picked up a small number of times. Different DNA sequences within this sample yield the same CDR3. The rearrangement joins TRBV5-1 to TRBJ2-7; the D gene could be TRBD1 or TRBD2 (5 bases each). Germline V lookup: CDR1 SGHRS, CDR2 YFSETQ. V was trimmed by 3 bases and J by 3 bases, leaving 10 bases between them. CDR3 length: 13 residues. CDR3 sequence (DNA): TGCGCCAGCAGCTCGGGACCGGGCTACGAGCAGTACTTC. Translation gives CASSSGPGYEQYF.

This clone came up a few times. V and J are TRBV5-1 and TRBJ2-3, with 10 bases identical to TRBD2. V dropped 4 bases and J dropped 2; count of bases not matched to a gene: 10. Per the germline V gene, CDR1 is SGHRS and CDR2 is YFSETQ. CDR3 size: 17 residues. The CDR3 DNA follows: TGCGCCAGCAGCGCCGGGGCAGCGGGAGGGCCCACAGATACGCAGTATTTT. The encoded protein is CASSAGAAGGPTDTQYF.

The CDR3 DNA follows: TGTGCCAGTGCGCTGGGGGGGTGGGGTACTGAAGCTTTCTTT. Translating it yields CASALGGWGTEAFF. The chain recombines TRBV6-1 with TRBJ1-1, with D possibly being TRBD1 (5 bases). With 9 bases removed from V and 5 bases from J, the gap between germline ends came to 19 bases. The CDR3 spans 14 residues. Germline assignment: CDR1 MNHNS and CDR2 SASEGT.

The V call is TRBV9, the J call TRBJ2-2; 12 bases map to TRBD1. CDR3 length equals 15 residues. V shed 5 bases and J 10 bases; nucleotides not matched to a gene: 9. The V gene's germline CDR1 is SGDLS and CDR2 YYNGEE. The CDR3 sequence is CASRGTGGFGKELFF. The CDR3 DNA sequence: TGTGCCAGCAGAGGGACAGGGGGCTTCGGCAAGGAGCTGTTTTTT.

This clone came up a few times. The CDR3 sequence is CASSFSSTGELFF. The CDR3 coding sequence is TGTGCCAGCAGCTTCTCGAGTACCGGGGAGCTGTTTTTT. The V call is TRBV7-2, the J call TRBJ2-2; D is unresolved. Trimming shortened V by 3 bases and J by 5 bases, and 7 bases separated the two germline ends. Germline V gives CDR1 SGHTA, CDR2 FQGNSA. CDR3 length: 13 amino acids.

The rearrangement joins TRBV5-4 to TRBJ2-1, with TRBD2 matching 10 bases. Germline CDR1 is SGHNT and CDR2 is YYREEE (reference sequence). V gave up 0 bases and J gave up 6 bases; unmatched junction bases: 6. CDR3 length equals 16 residues. The chain's CDR3 is CASSLGGAGGLNEQFF. CDR3 nucleotide sequence: TGTGCCAGCAGCTTGGGCGGAGCGGGAGGGCTCAATGAGCAGTTCTTC.

The V gene is TRBV28, the J gene TRBJ1-2; D might be TRBD1 (5 bases). The germline V gene has CDR1 MDHEN and CDR2 SYDVKM. V was cut by 4 bases and J by 7 bases, with 13 bases left in between. This CDR3 has 13 amino acids. The CDR3, as DNA: TGTGCCAGCAGTTCAAGGGGCCTCGGTGGCTACACCTTC. This codes for CASSSRGLGGYTF.

The chain links TRBV19 to TRBJ2-1; 8 nucleotides align to TRBD2. The CDR3 runs 16 residues. Germline loops: CDR1 LNHDA, CDR2 SQIVND (reference sequence). Losses at the gene ends were 7 bases for V and 1 base for J; bases not matched to a gene: 9. CDR3 sequence: CASTSSGRGSYNEQFF. DNA of the CDR3: TGTGCCAGTACTTCGAGCGGGAGAGGGTCCTACAATGAGCAGTTCTTC.

The chain recombines TRBV7-2 with TRBJ1-2; 7 nucleotides line up with TRBD1. J gave up 4 bases and V 4 bases, and 6 bases lay outside the gene matches. Germline CDR1 SGHTA, CDR2 FQGNSA. The length of the CDR3 is 14 residues. In DNA form, the CDR3 reads TGTGCCAGCAGCTGGAGGGACAGCGCCTATGGCTACACCTTC. Encoded protein: CASSWRDSAYGYTF.

The chain is built from TRBV19 and TRBJ1-2; TRBD1 agrees at 7 bases. V was clipped by 3 bases and J by 5 bases; unmatched bases: 3. The length of the CDR3 is 13 residues. Germline V gene data show CDR1 as LNHDA and CDR2 as SQIVND (reference sequence). CDR3 nucleotides: TGTGCCAGTAGTATGTCGGGACAGTATGGCTACACCTTC. Residues: CASSMSGQYGYTF.